The clone carrying this T cell receptor (beta chain) was observed many times. The antigen remains unidentified. The sample comes from a study of T cell repertoires in cytomegalovirus infection. Study overall: HLA-C-restricted CMV epitopes, recently identified, and well-studied HLA-B-restricted ones were used by the study. CMV infection together with matching HLA type was indicated by public TCR beta signatures.

Germline V gene data show CDR1 as MNHEY and CDR2 as SVGEGT. The CDR3 extends over 14 amino acids. Trimming removed 8 bases from V and 7 bases from J, with 18 bases in between. Findings of the study overall: HLA-C-restricted, CMV-specific TCR beta clonotypes were dominant ex vivo.

TCRdb passed the reads through MiXCR, listing each CDR3 protein once. The table has a few hundred thousand distinct CDR3 sequences, almost 30% seen once. The chain recombines TRBV6-2 or TRBV6-3 with TRBJ2-1, with D possibly matching TRBD2 (7 bases). Here the sequenced sample was cultured PBMCs, taken from culture after CMV antigen stimulation. This clonotype originated in a human donor in good health (CMV status not recorded). Some clones in this sample may be carry-over from other donors' samples. CDR3 in amino acids: CASLSRGAYNEQFF. CDR3 nucleotide sequence: TGTGCCAGCCTAAGCCGGGGGGCATATAATGAGCAGTTCTTC.